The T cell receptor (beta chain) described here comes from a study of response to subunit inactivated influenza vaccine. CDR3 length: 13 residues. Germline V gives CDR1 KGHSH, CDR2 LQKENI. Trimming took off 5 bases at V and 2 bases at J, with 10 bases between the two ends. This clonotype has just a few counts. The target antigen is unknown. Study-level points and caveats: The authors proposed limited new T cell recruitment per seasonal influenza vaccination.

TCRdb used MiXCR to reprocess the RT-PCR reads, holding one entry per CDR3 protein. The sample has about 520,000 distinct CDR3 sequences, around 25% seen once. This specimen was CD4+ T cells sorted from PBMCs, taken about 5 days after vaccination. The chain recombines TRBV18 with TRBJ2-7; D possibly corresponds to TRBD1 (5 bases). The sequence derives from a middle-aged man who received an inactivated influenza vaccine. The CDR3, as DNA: TGTGCCAGCTCAAAAACAGGAACCTACGAGCAGTACTTC. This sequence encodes CASSKTGTYEQYF.